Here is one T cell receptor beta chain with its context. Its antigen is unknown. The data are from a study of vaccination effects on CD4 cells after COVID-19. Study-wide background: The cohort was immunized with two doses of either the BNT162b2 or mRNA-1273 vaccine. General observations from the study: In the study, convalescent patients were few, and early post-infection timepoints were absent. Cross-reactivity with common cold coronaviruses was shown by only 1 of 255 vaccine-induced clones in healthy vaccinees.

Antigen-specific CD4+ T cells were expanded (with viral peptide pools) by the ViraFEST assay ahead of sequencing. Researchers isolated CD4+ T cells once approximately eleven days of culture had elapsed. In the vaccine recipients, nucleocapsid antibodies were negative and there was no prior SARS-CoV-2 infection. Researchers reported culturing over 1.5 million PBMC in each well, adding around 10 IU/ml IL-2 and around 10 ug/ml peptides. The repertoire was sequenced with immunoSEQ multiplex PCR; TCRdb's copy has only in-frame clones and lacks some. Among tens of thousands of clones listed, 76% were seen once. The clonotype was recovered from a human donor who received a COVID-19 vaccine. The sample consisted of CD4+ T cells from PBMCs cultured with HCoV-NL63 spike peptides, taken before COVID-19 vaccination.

The CDR3 reads CASMRTGGFVLSPLHF. CDR3 sequence (DNA): TGTGCCAGCATGCGGACAGGGGGATTCGTCCTTTCACCCCTCCACTTT. The chain recombines TRBV5-5 with TRBJ1-6; TRBD1 matches at 10 bases. The CDR3 runs 16 residues. The V gene end was trimmed by 6 bases and the J gene end by 9 bases; junction bases not matched to a gene: 12. Germline-derived CDR1 and CDR2 are SGHKS and YYEKEE (reference sequence).